This T cell receptor beta chain comes out of a study of cytomegalovirus exposure and HLA in healthy donors. There were likely unrecorded immune exposures, though donors were nominally healthy when sampled. Findings and limits, study-wide: In a later analysis, DRB1 alleles had the most associated TCRs; HLA-C alleles the fewest. In most subjects, TCR beta sequences reportedly gave accurate predictions of HLA-A and HLA-B alleles. Several of the most significant clusters were apparently associated with common viral pathogens in a later analysis.

As to this clone: Its antigen is currently unknown.

V was pared by 1 base and J by 0 bases, with 13 bases between. Germline V gene lookup returns CDR1 SGHDN and CDR2 FVKESK. There are 17 residues in the CDR3. PCR used 60 Vbeta primers and 13 Jbeta primers. Data came from immunoSEQ multiplex PCR; TCRdb stores just in-frame clones and leaves some out. In the table there are about 180,000 clones, about 80% of which are singletons. Sequenced sample: PBMCs. The chain couples TRBV14 to TRBJ1-3; maybe TRBD1 (6 bases). The clonotype comes from a woman aged 25 to 39 in good health and CMV-seronegative. The CDR3 sequence is CASSQVHRDLSGNTIYF. As DNA, the CDR3 is TGTGCCAGCAGCCAAGTTCACAGGGACCTCTCTGGAAACACCATATATTTT.